Presented here are 29 T cell receptor beta chains from one specimen sequenced in a study of PD-1 blockade in classical Hodgkin lymphoma. All trial patients relapsed after autologous stem cell transplantation. Sequenced by immunoSEQ multiplex PCR; TCRdb stores in-frame clones only, minus some. The table has over 15,000 clones, approximately 84% seen once. The sample here was peripheral blood mononuclear cells (PBMCs), taken at baseline. Every receptor here comes from a human donor with classical Hodgkin lymphoma.

The DNA of the CDR3 is TGTGCCAGTAGTATAGGGGGAGGGGGCGCGTCTTACAATGAGCAGTTCTTC. Translation gives CASSIGGGGASYNEQFF. The chain joins TRBV19 to TRBJ2-1; D might be TRBD1 or TRBD2, each matching 7 bases. The CDR3 is made up of 17 amino acids. Looked up from germline, CDR1 is LNHDA and CDR2 is SQIVND (reference sequence). V was pared by 1 base and J by 4 bases, with 17 bases between.

J is TRBJ2-2 and V is TRBV27; tentatively, D is TRBD1 or TRBD2 (7 bases each). This CDR3 is built from 15 residues. CDR1 and CDR2 from the germline V gene are MNHEY and SMNVEV (reference sequence). Trimming took 7 bases from V and 5 from J, leaving 17 bases between them. CDR3 bases: TGTGCCAGCACCCCCCAGGGGGGGTTGACCGGGGAGCTGTTTTTT. This translates into CASTPQGGLTGELFF.

The genes are TRBV28 and TRBJ1-6, with no clear D. Trimming pared 2 bases from V and 9 bases from J, leaving 11 bases between. The CDR3 has 14 amino acids. Per germline, CDR1 MDHEN and CDR2 SYDVKM. The CDR3 is CASSLKARASPLHF. The CDR3 DNA reads TGTGCCAGCAGTTTAAAGGCCCGGGCTTCACCCCTCCACTTT.

V and J are TRBV25-1 and TRBJ1-4, with 8 bases aligning to TRBD1. Germline assignment: CDR1 MGHDK and CDR2 SYGVNS. Trimming cost V 6 bases and J 12 bases; bases outside gene matches: 12. This CDR3 is 14 amino acids long. CDR3 amino acids: CASRSDRNRGELFF. For the CDR3, the DNA is TGTGCCAGCAGAAGTGACCGGAACAGGGGGGAACTGTTTTTT. The variable domain in full, with the rest retrieved from reference TRBV25-1 and TRBJ1-4, is EADIYQTPRYLVIGTGKKITLECSQTMGHDKMYWYQQDPGMELHLIHYSYGVNSTEKGDLSSESTVSRIRTEHFPLTLESARPSHTSQYLCASRSDRNRGELFFGSGTQLSVL.

This sequence joins TRBV18 and TRBJ1-2; 7 bases fit TRBD1. The CDR3 covers 16 residues. CDR1 and CDR2 (germline): KGHSH, LQKENI. The trim removed 2 bases at V and 2 bases at J, leaving 8 bases unmatched. The CDR3 DNA sequence: TGTGCCAGCTCACCAGATAGGGGGCTCGGGAACTATGGCTACACCTTC. Its protein product is CASSPDRGLGNYGYTF. The complete variable domain, with remaining parts taken from reference TRBV18 and TRBJ1-2, reads NAGVMQNPRHLVRRRGQEARLRCSPMKGHSHVYWYRQLPEEGLKFMVYLQKENIIDESGMPKERFSAEFPKEGPSILRIQQVVRGDSAAYFCASSPDRGLGNYGYTFGSGTRLTVV.

The V gene is TRBV29-1, the J gene TRBJ2-7; maybe TRBD1 (5 bases). Germline assignment: CDR1 SQVTM and CDR2 ANQGSEA. The CDR3 has 13 amino acids. V was clipped by 4 bases and J by 0 bases, with 10 bases between them. CDR3 bases: TGCAGCGTTGTTAATGACAGCTCCTACGAGCAGTACTTC. The encoded protein is CSVVNDSSYEQYF.

This clone is classed as medium-sized (0.01 to 0.1%). Other DNA sequences of this sample code for an identical CDR3. The CDR3 DNA sequence: TGTGCCAGCAGTTTACTACCACCGGGACAGGGGTACTACAATGAGCAGTTCTTC. Translation gives CASSLLPPGQGYYNEQFF. The genes are TRBV28 and TRBJ2-1, with 10 bases that match TRBD1. The CDR3 has 18 residues. Looked up from germline, CDR1 is MDHEN and CDR2 is SYDVKM. With 2 bases clipped from V and 3 bases from J, the junction kept 10 bases outside the gene matches.

This chain connects TRBV5-6 to TRBJ2-6; D possibly corresponds to TRBD1 (5 bases). V was clipped by 0 bases and J by 0 bases, with 10 bases between them. The CDR3 covers 17 residues. Per germline, CDR1 SGHDT and CDR2 YYEEEE. For the CDR3, the DNA is TGTGCCAGCAGCTTGGACTACAGGAGCTCTGGGGCCAACGTCCTGACTTTC. Its translation: CASSLDYRSSGANVLTF.

This chain connects TRBV2 to TRBJ1-5; no clear D gene. The CDR3 length is 13 residues. Between the trimmed V and J ends, which lost 3 bases and 3 bases, there was a span of 6 bases. Germline V gives CDR1 SNHLY, CDR2 FYNNEI. CDR3 DNA sequence: TGTGCCAGCAGTGAGGTTCTCAATCAGCCCCAGCATTTT. Translation gives CASSEVLNQPQHF.

The DNA of the CDR3 is TGTGCCAGCAGTTTATATAGCAGGCCAAATTCACCCCTCCACTTT. Translation gives CASSLYSRPNSPLHF. The V and J genes are TRBV27 and TRBJ1-6; D remains unclear. This CDR3 has 15 amino acids. Per germline, CDR1 MNHEY and CDR2 SMNVEV (reference sequence). Trimming took 1 base from V and 7 from J, leaving 11 bases between them.

V gene TRBV7-8 combines with J gene TRBJ1-6; a possible D gene is TRBD1 (6 bases). V dropped 1 base and J dropped 9 bases, with 16 bases sitting between them. Germline loops: CDR1 SGHVS, CDR2 FQNEAQ. CDR3 length equals 16 residues. The CDR3 here is CASSLVEWTVPSPLHF. In nucleotides, the CDR3 is TGTGCCAGCAGCTTAGTAGAGTGGACAGTCCCTTCACCCCTCCACTTT.

This chain joins TRBV6-5 and TRBJ2-1; 15 bases are shared with TRBD2. With V trimmed by 11 bases and J by 4 bases, 6 bases remained unmatched. This CDR3 has 15 amino acids. Germline CDR1 MNHEY, CDR2 SVGAGI. As DNA, the CDR3 is TGTGCCCCCACGGGACTAGCGGGGGGATACAATGAGCAGTTCTTC. Translation: CAPTGLAGGYNEQFF.

This sequence joins TRBV6-4 and TRBJ2-1, with D possibly being TRBD1 (6 bases). Trimming removed 2 bases at V and 8 bases at J, with 10 bases between. CDR1 and CDR2 (germline): MRHNA, SNTAGT. The CDR3 is made up of 13 amino acids. The CDR3 spells CASSDARGDEQFF. The CDR3 DNA sequence: TGTGCCAGCAGTGACGCCAGGGGTGATGAGCAGTTCTTC.

The chain couples TRBV28 to TRBJ1-1; no clear D. Germline CDR1 and CDR2: MDHEN and SYDVKM. The V and J ends lost 6 bases and 4 bases respectively, with 9 bases between them. The CDR3 totals 12 residues. In DNA form, the CDR3 reads TGTGCCAGCAGCCCGGAGGTCACTGAAGCTTTCTTT. Translated: CASSPEVTEAFF.

The chain combines TRBV7-9 with TRBJ2-7; perhaps TRBD2 as D (5 bases). Trimming took off 1 base at V and 4 bases at J, with 11 bases between the two ends. CDR1 is SEHNR, CDR2 FQNEAQ, per germline (reference sequence). There are 14 residues in the CDR3. The CDR3 loop reads CASSLGGVNYEQYF. The DNA for the CDR3 is TGTGCCAGCAGCTTAGGGGGAGTCAATTACGAGCAGTACTTC.

The chain employs TRBV4-3 and TRBJ2-3; tentative D call: TRBD2 (6 bases). Trimming shortened V by 3 bases and J by 2 bases, and 12 bases separated the two germline ends. CDR1 and CDR2 from the germline V gene are LGHNA and YSLEER. This CDR3 comprises 15 residues. CDR3 nucleotides: TGCGCCAGCAGCCAGACGGGACTCCCCACAGATACGCAGTATTTT. Amino acid sequence: CASSQTGLPTDTQYF.

The chain carries TRBV5-4 and TRBJ2-5, with 7 bases fitting TRBD1. The J call is in doubt because the DNA end fits TRBJ2-7 better. CDR3 length equals 15 residues. The germline V gene has CDR1 SGHNT and CDR2 YYREEE (reference sequence). This CDR3 reads CASSLLAGGSYEQYF. As DNA, the CDR3 is TGTGCCAGCAGCTTACTCGCAGGGGGTTCCTACGAGCAGTACTTC.

The chain combines TRBV7-2 with TRBJ2-7; TRBD2 agrees at 10 bases. CDR3 length equals 15 residues. Germline trimming cut 5 bases from V and 7 bases from J; bases unmatched to any gene: 11. The germline V gene has CDR1 SGHTA and CDR2 FQGNSA. The CDR3 nucleotides read TGTGCCAGCAGCCTCTCTAGCGGGGGCCGAGGGGAGCAGTACTTC. Protein product: CASSLSSGGRGEQYF.

A few counts support this clone. V is TRBV28 and J is TRBJ1-2; D possibly corresponds to TRBD1 (5 bases). Trimming stripped 6 bases from V and 4 bases from J, with 15 bases between. CDR3 size: 14 residues. Germline V gives CDR1 MDHEN, CDR2 SYDVKM. This CDR3 is CASSLTDTIYGYTF. The CDR3 DNA reads as TGTGCCAGCAGCCTAACGGACACCATCTATGGCTACACCTTC.

The chain couples TRBV28 to TRBJ2-7; TRBD1 matches 12 bases. V dropped 5 bases and J dropped 6; count of bases not matched to a gene: 8. This CDR3 region has 15 residues. Germline V gene sequence: CDR1 MDHEN, CDR2 SYDVKM. The CDR3 DNA follows: TGTGCCAGCAGTCCGGGGGGACAGGGGGCGCCCGAGCAGTACTTC. It specifies CASSPGGQGAPEQYF.

This clone came up once. The chain uses TRBV10-3 and TRBJ2-5; TRBD2 might be the D (7 bases). V lost 0 bases and J 5 bases, leaving 13 bases between the germline ends. Germline CDR1 and CDR2: ENHRY and SYGVKD. This CDR3 is 15 amino acids long. CDR3 coding DNA: TGTGCCATCAGTGAGTCAGAGGGGGGGCTGGAGACCCAGTACTTC. It encodes CAISESEGGLETQYF.

V gene TRBV5-4 combines with J gene TRBJ2-2, with D perhaps given as TRBD1 or TRBD2 (5 bases each). V lost 2 bases and J 0 bases, leaving 11 bases between the germline ends. CDR1 is SGHNT and CDR2 is YYREEE in the germline V gene (reference sequence). The CDR3 has 16 residues. The CDR3 DNA is TGTGCCAGCAGCTTCGGGACCCTCGCGAACACCGGGGAGCTGTTTTTT. Amino acids: CASSFGTLANTGELFF.

The genes are TRBV5-6 and TRBJ2-1, with no clear D. The CDR3 sequence is 15 residues long. Germline-derived CDR1 and CDR2 are SGHDT and YYEEEE. Trimming cost V 7 bases and J 0 bases, with 14 bases left between them. DNA for the CDR3: TGTGCCAGCGGACCACGCCAGACCTCCTACAATGAGCAGTTCTTC. This sequence encodes CASGPRQTSYNEQFF.

CDR3 coding DNA: TGTGCCAGCAGTGACGCCCCCCCTTATGGCTACACCTTC. The encoded protein is CASSDAPPYGYTF. This chain joins TRBV28 and TRBJ1-2, with D unresolved. Germline CDR1 MDHEN, CDR2 SYDVKM. V lost 5 bases to trimming and J lost 5 bases, with 12 bases between them. There are 13 residues in the CDR3.

The V and J genes are TRBV4-1 and TRBJ1-5; D is undetermined. V was cut by 0 bases and J by 7 bases, with 13 bases left in between. The CDR3 is 15 residues long. Germline CDR1 is MGHRA and CDR2 is YSYEKL. The chain's CDR3 is CASSQDRAPRQPQHF. Here the CDR3 DNA reads TGCGCCAGCAGCCAAGATAGGGCTCCTAGGCAGCCCCAGCATTTT.

The J gene is TRBJ1-6, the V gene TRBV4-3; D is unclear. This CDR3 spans 16 amino acids. The V gene lost 1 base and the J gene lost 7 bases, with 14 bases spanning the gap. CDR1 is LGHNA, CDR2 YSLEER, per germline. The CDR3 bases are TGCGCCAGCAGCCAAGCGGCGGCGCCGATGAATTCACCCCTCCACTTT. It specifies CASSQAAAPMNSPLHF.

V is TRBV6-5 and J is TRBJ1-5; 7 bases line up with TRBD1. Germline V gene lookup returns CDR1 MNHEY and CDR2 SVGAGI. J gave up 6 bases and V 6 bases, and 11 bases lay outside the gene matches. The CDR3 has 15 amino acids. The CDR3: CASSPYDRDGQPQHF. CDR3 nucleotide sequence: TGTGCCAGCAGCCCTTATGACAGGGACGGTCAGCCCCAGCATTTT.

The V call is TRBV7-2, the J call TRBJ1-1; D is possibly TRBD1 (5 bases). V lost 3 bases and J 0 bases, leaving 11 bases between the germline ends. The CDR3 sequence is 15 residues long. Germline V gives CDR1 SGHTA, CDR2 FQGNSA. The CDR3 sequence is CASSLRTLMNTEAFF. CDR3 in DNA: TGTGCCAGCAGCTTGAGGACACTTATGAACACTGAAGCTTTCTTT.

This clone has a single count. This rearrangement joins TRBV7-8 to TRBJ2-2; TRBD1 agrees at 7 bases. CDR1 is SGHVS and CDR2 is FQNEAQ in the germline V gene. The V gene end was trimmed by 5 bases and the J gene end by 0 bases; junction bases not matched to a gene: 3. The CDR3 is 15 residues long. CDR3 in amino acids: CASSRDRANTGELFF. CDR3 coding DNA: TGTGCCAGCAGCAGAGACAGGGCGAACACCGGGGAGCTGTTTTTT.